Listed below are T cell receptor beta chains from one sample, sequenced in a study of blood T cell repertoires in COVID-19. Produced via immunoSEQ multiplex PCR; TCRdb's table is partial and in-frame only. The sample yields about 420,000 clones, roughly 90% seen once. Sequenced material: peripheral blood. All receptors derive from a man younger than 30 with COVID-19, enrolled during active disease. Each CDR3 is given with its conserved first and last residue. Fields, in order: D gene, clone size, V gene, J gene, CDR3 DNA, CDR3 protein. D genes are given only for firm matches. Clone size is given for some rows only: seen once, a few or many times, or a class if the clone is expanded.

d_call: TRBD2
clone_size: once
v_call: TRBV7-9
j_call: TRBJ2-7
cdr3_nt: TGTGCCAGCAGCCCGACTAGCGGGATTCTATACGAGCAGTACTTC
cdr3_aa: CASSPTSGILYEQYF

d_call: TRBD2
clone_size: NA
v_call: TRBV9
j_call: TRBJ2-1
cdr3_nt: TGTGCCAGCAGCGCTGTTAGCGGGCTATACAATGAGCAGTTCTTC
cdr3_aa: CASSAVSGLYNEQFF

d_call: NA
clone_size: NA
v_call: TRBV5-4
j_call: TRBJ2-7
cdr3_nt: TGTGCCAGCAGCCCCGGGGGAAAGCGGGCCGTCCCGGAGGAGCAGTACTTC
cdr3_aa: CASSPGGKRAVPEEQYF

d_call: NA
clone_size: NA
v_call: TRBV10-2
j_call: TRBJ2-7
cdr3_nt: TGCGCCAGCAGTGAGTGGGGGGAAGCCTACGAGCAGTACTTC
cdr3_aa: CASSEWGEAYEQYF

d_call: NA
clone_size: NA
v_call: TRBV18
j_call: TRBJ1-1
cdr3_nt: TGTGCCAGCTCAGAACTCGATAACACTGAAGCTTTCTTT
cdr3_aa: CASSELDNTEAFF

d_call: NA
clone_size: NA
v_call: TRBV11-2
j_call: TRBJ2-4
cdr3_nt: TGTGCCAGCAGCACCCGACAGGTGGGGATTCAGTACTTC
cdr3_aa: CASSTRQVGIQYF

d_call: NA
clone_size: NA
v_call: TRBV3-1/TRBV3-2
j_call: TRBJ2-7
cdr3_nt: TGTGCCAGCAGCCAAGTTAGAGCCTACGAGCAGTACTTC
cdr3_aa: CASSQVRAYEQYF

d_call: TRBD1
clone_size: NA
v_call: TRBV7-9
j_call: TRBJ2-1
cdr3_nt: TGTGCCAGCAGCCCACCGGGACAGACATACAATGAGCAGTTCTTC
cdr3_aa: CASSPPGQTYNEQFF

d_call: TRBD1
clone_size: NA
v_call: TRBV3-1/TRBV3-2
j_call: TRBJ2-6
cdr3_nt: TGTGCCAGCAGCCAAGATTATCGAGACAGGGGCGTTCGCTCTGGGGCCAACGTCCTGACTTTC
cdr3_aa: CASSQDYRDRGVRSGANVLTF

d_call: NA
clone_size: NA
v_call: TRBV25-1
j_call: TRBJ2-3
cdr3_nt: TGTGCCAGCAGTGGGGGAGACGGCACAGATACGCAGTATTTT
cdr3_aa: CASSGGDGTDTQYF

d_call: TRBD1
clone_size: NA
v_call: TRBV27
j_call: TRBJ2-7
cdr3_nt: TGTGCCAGCAGTGGAACCGGGACAGGGGCCGGCGAGCAGTACTTC
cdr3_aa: CASSGTGTGAGEQYF

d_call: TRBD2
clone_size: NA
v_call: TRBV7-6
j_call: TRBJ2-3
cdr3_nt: TGTGCCAGCAGCGCGGGGGGCCCGAATACGCAGTATTTT
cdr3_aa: CASSAGGPNTQYF

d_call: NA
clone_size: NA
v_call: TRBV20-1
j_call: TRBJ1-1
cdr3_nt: TGCAGTGCTAGAATAGTTACTGAAGCTTTCTTT
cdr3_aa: CSARIVTEAFF

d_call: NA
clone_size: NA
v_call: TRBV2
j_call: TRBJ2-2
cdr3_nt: TGTGCCAGCAAACAGTCGCTCTCGGAGCTGTTTTTT
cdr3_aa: CASKQSLSELFF

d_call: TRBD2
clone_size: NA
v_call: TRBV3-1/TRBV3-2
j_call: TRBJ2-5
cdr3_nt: TGTGCCAGCAGCCAAGATTTGCGGGGGTGGGAGACCCAGTACTTC
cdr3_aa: CASSQDLRGWETQYF

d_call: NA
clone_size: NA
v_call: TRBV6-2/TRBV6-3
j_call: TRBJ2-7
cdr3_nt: TGTGCCAGCAGTTATTTGGGGGCACGGAACGAGCAGTACTTC
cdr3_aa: CASSYLGARNEQYF

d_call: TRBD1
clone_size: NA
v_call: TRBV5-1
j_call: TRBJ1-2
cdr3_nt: TGCGCCAGCAGCTTGAGACAGGGGGGCTATGGCTACACCTTC
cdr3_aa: CASSLRQGGYGYTF

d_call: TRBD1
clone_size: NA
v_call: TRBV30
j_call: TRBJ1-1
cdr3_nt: TGTGCCTGGAGTGTACCAGCAGGGGGAAACGCTGAAGCTTTCTTT
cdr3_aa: CAWSVPAGGNAEAFF

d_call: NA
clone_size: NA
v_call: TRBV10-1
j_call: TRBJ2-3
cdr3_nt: TGCGCCAGCAGTGACGAGTGGGGGCCAGATACGCAGTATTTT
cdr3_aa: CASSDEWGPDTQYF

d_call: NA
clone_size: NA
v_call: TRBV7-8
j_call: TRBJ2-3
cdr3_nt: TGTGCCAGCAGCGCGGGCCTCAGCACAGATACGCAGTATTTT
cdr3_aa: CASSAGLSTDTQYF

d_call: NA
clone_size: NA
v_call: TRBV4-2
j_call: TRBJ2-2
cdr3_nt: TGTGCCAGCAGCCAAGTTACCCACTCGAACACCGGGGAGCTGTTTTTT
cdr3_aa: CASSQVTHSNTGELFF